This record looks at one T cell receptor beta chain sequence and its context. What it binds is unknown. The sample is drawn from a study of memory B cells and T cells in multiple sclerosis. Study-wide results and caveats: Compartments had unequal clone-set sizes, affecting shared clonotype counts.

Libraries were prepared by immunoSEQ multiplex PCR; TCRdb keeps only in-frame clonotypes and omits some of them. Found here are more than 12,000 clones, 69% of them singletons; the top ten hold about 2.5%. The V gene's germline CDR1 is SGHTA and CDR2 FQGNSA. The CDR3 runs 15 residues. Germline trimming cut 2 bases from V and 5 bases from J; bases unmatched to any gene: 4. Input material: memory (CD45RO+) CD4+ T cells from blood. The chain combines TRBV7-2 with TRBJ2-2; 8 bases align to TRBD2. The sequence derives from a human donor with multiple sclerosis. The CDR3 bases are TGTGCCAGCAGCTTAACTAGCGGAGTTACCGGGGAGCTGTTTTTT. This translates into CASSLTSGVTGELFF.